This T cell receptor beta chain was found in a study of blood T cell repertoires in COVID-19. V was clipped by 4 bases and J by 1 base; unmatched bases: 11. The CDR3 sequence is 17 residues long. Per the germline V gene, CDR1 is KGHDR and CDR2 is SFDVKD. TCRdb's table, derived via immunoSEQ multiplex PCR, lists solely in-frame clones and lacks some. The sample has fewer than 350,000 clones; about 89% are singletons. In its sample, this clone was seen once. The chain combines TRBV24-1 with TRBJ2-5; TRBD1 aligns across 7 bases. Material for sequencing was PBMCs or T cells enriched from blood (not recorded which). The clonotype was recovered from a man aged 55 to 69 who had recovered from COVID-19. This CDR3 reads CATSDPTGIGLQETQYF. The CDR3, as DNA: TGTGCCACCAGTGACCCGACAGGGATTGGCCTCCAAGAGACCCAGTACTTC.